These 2 T cell receptor beta chains originate from one sample sequenced in a study of T cell clones after liver transplantation. Data came from immunoSEQ multiplex PCR; TCRdb stores just in-frame clones and leaves some out. Of 55,000 or so clones detected, 65% to 75% appear once; the ten largest clones hold over 12%. The sequences come from CD4+ T cells from blood, collected before liver transplant. These receptors were taken from a human donor who received a liver transplant.

J is TRBJ2-3 and V is TRBV18, with TRBD1 identical over 7 bases. V was pared by 3 bases and J by 2 bases, with 5 bases of the junction left unmatched. Germline V CDR1 and CDR2: KGHSH, LQKENI. The CDR3 covers 15 residues. This chain's CDR3 is CASSPGTGDTDTQYF. Here the CDR3 DNA reads TGTGCCAGCTCACCCGGCACAGGGGACACAGATACGCAGTATTTT.

The rearrangement links TRBV7-2 to TRBJ2-3; D perhaps matches TRBD2 (6 bases). This CDR3 contains 18 residues. The germline V gene encodes CDR1 SGHTA and CDR2 FQGNSA. V was clipped by 0 bases and J by 1 base, with 17 bases between them. CDR3 nucleotide sequence: TGTGCCAGCAGCTTAGCCGGCGCGGGCTGGGAGGGCACAGATACGCAGTATTTT. Translating gives CASSLAGAGWEGTDTQYF. The entire variable domain, with the rest obtained from reference TRBV7-2 and TRBJ2-3, is as follows: GAGVSQSPSNKVTEKGKDVELRCDPISGHTALYWYRQSLGQGLEFLIYFQGNSAPDKSGLPSDRFSAERTGGSVSTLTIQRTQQEDSAVYLCASSLAGAGWEGTDTQYFGPGTRLTVL.